The 23 T cell receptor beta chains presented below share a single source sample, sequenced in a study of PD-1 blockade in classical Hodgkin lymphoma. Time point reported: cycle 4 day 1 (C4D1), after about 6 weeks of nivolumab. Every patient was affected by relapse after autologous stem cell transplantation, while exposure to brentuximab vedotin was not uniform. Using immunoSEQ multiplex PCR, the repertoire was profiled, and TCRdb retains in-frame clones only, with some absent. Here the sample spans more than 40,000 clones, more than 75% being singletons. The specimen was peripheral blood mononuclear cells (PBMCs), collected before the fourth cycle of nivolumab. Receptor source: a human donor with classical Hodgkin lymphoma.

V usage is TRBV30 and J usage is TRBJ2-3; D is tentatively TRBD1 or TRBD2 (6 bases each). Germline-derived CDR1 and CDR2 are GTSNPN and SVGIG (reference sequence). Between the trimmed V and J ends, which lost 3 bases and 6 bases, there was a span of 19 bases. The CDR3 has 15 amino acids. The CDR3 protein is CAWRGKEGVADTQYF. CDR3 nucleotide sequence: TGTGCCTGGAGGGGCAAGGAGGGGGTAGCGGATACGCAGTATTTT.

The V and J genes are TRBV7-2 and TRBJ2-6; TRBD2 agrees at 9 bases. J was trimmed by 2 bases and V by 2 bases; bases with no gene match: 4. In germline, CDR1 is SGHTA, CDR2 FQGNSA. This CDR3 is built from 17 residues. This chain's CDR3 is CASSLRLAGAGANVLTF. CDR3 in DNA: TGTGCCAGCAGCTTACGGTTAGCGGGAGCTGGGGCCAACGTCCTGACTTTC.

The rearrangement uses TRBV20-1 and TRBJ2-3; D not certain. V was cut by 3 bases and J by 2 bases, with 3 bases left in between. The germline gives CDR1 DFQATT, CDR2 SNEGSKA (reference sequence). This CDR3 is 11 amino acids long. The CDR3 reads CSARFTDTQYF. CDR3 sequence (DNA): TGCAGTGCTAGGTTCACAGATACGCAGTATTTT.

This clone came up a few times. This chain connects TRBV6-1 to TRBJ2-1; D is unresolved. The germline V gene has CDR1 MNHNS and CDR2 SASEGT. V shed 7 bases and J shed 5 bases, with 6 bases lying between them. The CDR3 totals 11 residues. The CDR3 sequence is CASKDHNEQFF. The DNA of the CDR3 is TGTGCCAGCAAGGACCACAATGAGCAGTTCTTC.

This chain connects TRBV19 to TRBJ2-1; 10 bases are a match to TRBD2. The CDR3 totals 15 residues. Germline V gene sequence: CDR1 LNHDA, CDR2 SQIVND (reference sequence). After removal of 7 bases from V and 8 bases from J, the junction contained 11 bases not matched to a gene. The CDR3 sequence: CASTLGLAWPHEQFF. The CDR3 coding sequence is TGTGCCAGTACCTTGGGACTAGCGTGGCCCCATGAGCAGTTCTTC.

The V gene is TRBV28, the J gene TRBJ1-2, with D perhaps TRBD1 (5 bases). This CDR3 comprises 14 residues. Germline lookup yields CDR1 MDHEN and CDR2 SYDVKM. Deletions cut 4 bases from V and 8 bases from J, with 17 bases between. The CDR3 DNA is TGTGCCAGCAGTTATCTGGGGGGACGGGACGGCTACACCTTC. Translating gives CASSYLGGRDGYTF.

This clone was found once. The chain is built from TRBV18 and TRBJ2-2; 14 nucleotides agree with TRBD2. The V and J ends lost 3 bases and 0 bases, in that order; junction bases with no gene match: 0. This CDR3 is built from 17 residues. Germline values: CDR1 KGHSH, CDR2 LQKENI. DNA of the CDR3: TGTGCCAGCTCACCGGGACTAGCGGGGGCGAACACCGGGGAGCTGTTTTTT. Amino acids: CASSPGLAGANTGELFF.

This clone was observed a few times. This chain uses TRBV6-1 with TRBJ2-2; D gene ambiguous. Trimming pared 9 bases from V and 0 bases from J, leaving 8 bases between. The CDR3 length is 13 residues. The germline V gene encodes CDR1 MNHNS and CDR2 SASEGT. CDR3 in amino acids: CASYGTNTGELFF. CDR3 bases: TGTGCCAGTTATGGGACGAACACCGGGGAGCTGTTTTTT.

This chain uses TRBV7-2 with TRBJ1-2, with TRBD1 as a possible D gene (6 bases). The CDR3 loop spans 14 amino acids. Trimming took off 0 bases at V and 8 bases at J, with 13 bases between the two ends. The V gene's germline CDR1 is SGHTA and CDR2 FQGNSA. CDR3 loop: CASSLARRTDGYTF. CDR3 nucleotides: TGTGCCAGCAGCTTAGCGCGAAGGACAGACGGCTACACCTTC.

The gene calls are TRBV23-1 and TRBJ2-5; D could derive from TRBD1 or TRBD2 (5 bases each). TRBV23-1 is given ORF status, its function remaining uncertain. The CDR3 has 14 amino acids. Between the trimmed V and J ends, which lost 0 bases and 2 bases, there was a span of 7 bases. The chain's CDR3 is CASSQSGRQETQYF. For the CDR3, the DNA is TGCGCCAGCAGTCAATCGGGACGGCAAGAGACCCAGTACTTC.

This clone appeared a single time. Its ends do not fully match the called genes, so a read error is possible. The V gene is TRBV29-1, the J gene TRBJ2-3, with TRBD2 matching over 8 bases. In germline, CDR1 is SQVTM, CDR2 ANQGSEA. The CDR3 is 12 amino acids. CDR3 DNA: TGCAGCGTTGGGGGGACTAGTTTCGGTGAGATTTTT. Amino acids: CSVGGTSFGEIF.

The rearrangement links TRBV5-1 to TRBJ2-7; either TRBD1 or TRBD2 may fit D (6 bases each). V lost 4 bases and J 3 bases, leaving 23 bases between the germline ends. The CDR3 contains 17 residues. Germline CDR1 and CDR2: SGHRS and YFSETQ. For the CDR3, the DNA is TGCGCCAGCAGCCCTGCGAACAGGGCCCGGCGGGACTACGAGCAGTACTTC. Protein: CASSPANRARRDYEQYF.

The V call is TRBV5-1, the J call TRBJ2-3; 7 bases match TRBD2. CDR3 length: 16 amino acids. Trimming at V came to 0 bases and at J to 2 bases, leaving 6 bases not matched to a gene. CDR1 SGHRS and CDR2 YFSETQ come from the germline V gene. The CDR3 bases are TGCGCCAGCAGCTTGGCACCTAGCGGCCCCACAGATACGCAGTATTTT. Translated, it gives CASSLAPSGPTDTQYF. The whole variable domain, filled in from reference TRBV5-1 and TRBJ2-3, reads KAGVTQTPRYLIKTRGQQVTLSCSPISGHRSVSWYQQTPGQGLQFLFEYFSETQRNKGNFPGRFSGRQFSNSRSEMNVSTLELGDSALYLCASSLAPSGPTDTQYFGPGTRLTVL.

The V call is TRBV10-3, the J call TRBJ2-6; the D is unclear. This CDR3 region has 16 residues. The V and J ends lost 5 bases and 4 bases respectively, with 15 bases between them. Germline V lookup: CDR1 ENHRY, CDR2 SYGVKD. For the CDR3, the DNA is TGTGCCATCAGTAGCACGGTCGGATTGGGGGCCAACGTCCTGACTTTC. As protein: CAISSTVGLGANVLTF.

J is TRBJ2-7 and V is TRBV19; possibly TRBD1 for D (5 bases). CDR3 size: 13 residues. V was clipped by 3 bases and J by 3 bases, with 9 bases between them. The germline V gene has CDR1 LNHDA and CDR2 SQIVND (reference sequence). CDR3 nucleotide sequence: TGTGCCAGTAGTATGCAGGGAAACTACGAGCAGTACTTC. Its translation: CASSMQGNYEQYF.

This clone was observed at least ten times. V and J are TRBV5-4 and TRBJ1-1; 7 bases are shared with TRBD1. The CDR3 loop spans 14 amino acids. After removal of 4 bases from V and 5 bases from J, the junction contained 8 bases not matched to a gene. In germline, CDR1 is SGHNT, CDR2 YYREEE (reference sequence). Here the CDR3 DNA reads TGTGCCAGCAGCAGTGGACAGGTCCGGACTGAAGCTTTCTTT. Amino acids: CASSSGQVRTEAFF.

This clone was picked up a small number of times. The gene calls are TRBV9 and TRBJ1-1; unclear D gene. CDR1 is SGDLS and CDR2 is YYNGEE in the germline V gene. The CDR3 length is 16 residues. The V and J ends lost 1 base and 10 bases respectively, with 23 bases between them. The CDR3 nucleotides read TGTGCCAGCAGCGTATCGGCCCAAATCCTACCGGACGGAGCTTTCTTT. Its translation is CASSVSAQILPDGAFF.

The chain joins TRBV5-6 to TRBJ2-5; no reliable D call. V was trimmed by 0 bases and J by 1 base, leaving 10 bases between them. The CDR3 totals 15 residues. Germline V CDR1 and CDR2: SGHDT, YYEEEE. The CDR3 reads CASSLGPGIQETQYF. The CDR3 nucleotides are TGTGCCAGCAGCTTGGGTCCTGGGATCCAAGAGACCCAGTACTTC.

The chain's CDR3 is CASSLGQGDTQYF. CDR3 in DNA: TGTGCCAGCAGCTTGGGTCAAGGAGATACGCAGTATTTT. The chain carries TRBV7-9 and TRBJ2-3, with D uncertain. This CDR3 has 13 amino acids. V was cut by 3 bases and J by 5 bases, with 9 bases left in between. The V gene's germline CDR1 is SEHNR and CDR2 FQNEAQ (reference sequence).

This chain links TRBV6-5 with TRBJ1-2; D might be TRBD1 (6 bases). Germline-derived CDR1 and CDR2 are MNHEY and SVGAGI. The CDR3 is made up of 14 amino acids. Trimming pared 3 bases from V and 4 bases from J, leaving 12 bases between. The CDR3 DNA reads TGTGCCAGCAGTTATGGGGGGCCGGGCTATGGCTACACCTTC. Protein: CASSYGGPGYGYTF.

This clone was observed a single time. The V gene is TRBV9, the J gene TRBJ2-3; D is ambiguous. V was pared by 1 base and J by 5 bases, with 14 bases between. The CDR3 runs to 15 residues. Germline loops: CDR1 SGDLS, CDR2 YYNGEE. CDR3 sequence (DNA): TGTGCCAGCAGCGTACGGTCGGATAACCAAGATACGCAGTATTTT. It is translated as CASSVRSDNQDTQYF.

CDR3 in DNA: TGTGCCAGCAGCTTAAGTTCGTACACTGAAGCTTTCTTT. It is translated as CASSLSSYTEAFF. The chain employs TRBV7-9 and TRBJ1-1, with D unclear. CDR3 length equals 13 residues. The ends were cut back, 2 bases at V and 3 bases at J, with 7 bases in the middle. Germline CDR1 is SEHNR and CDR2 is FQNEAQ (reference sequence).

The rearrangement links TRBV7-6 to TRBJ2-6; D is unresolved. The ends were cut back, 3 bases at V and 6 bases at J, with 12 bases in the middle. CDR1 is SGHVS and CDR2 is FNYEAQ in the germline V gene. The CDR3 loop spans 15 amino acids. The CDR3 region has the DNA TGTGCCAGCAGCTTCGGACCCTATGAGGCCAACGTCCTGACTTTC. Protein: CASSFGPYEANVLTF.